These T cell receptor beta chains were read from a single sample in a study of shared clonotypes between healthy human individuals. The table came from immunoSEQ multiplex PCR; TCRdb's copy has only in-frame clones and leaves some out. The table shows about 2.3 million clones, with 85% to 95% occurring only once. Source material: naive CD4+ T cells from PBMCs. Receptors were obtained from a man aged 18 to 30 in good health. Some clones in this sample may be carry-over from other donors' samples. CDR3s include the opening cysteine and the closing phenylalanine or tryptophan. D genes are given only for firm matches. A clone size is listed for some rows: how often the clone was seen (once, few, many), or a class if it is expanded.

J gene: TRBJ2-5
V gene: TRBV2
clone size: .
D gene: TRBD2
CDR3 DNA: TGTGCCAGCAGCGCCGGACTAGCGGGAGGACTGGAGACCCAGTACTTC
CDR3 protein: CASSAGLAGGLETQYF

J gene: TRBJ1-2
V gene: TRBV6-4
clone size: .
D gene: .
CDR3 DNA: TGTGCCAGCAGTGATCCTAGTTATGGCTACACCTTC
CDR3 protein: CASSDPSYGYTF

J gene: TRBJ2-7
V gene: TRBV7-2
clone size: once
D gene: TRBD2
CDR3 DNA: TGTGCCAGCAGCTTAGGGCCAGCGGGAGCCTACGAGCAGTACTTC
CDR3 protein: CASSLGPAGAYEQYF

J gene: TRBJ2-7
V gene: TRBV28
clone size: .
D gene: TRBD2
CDR3 DNA: TGTGCCAGCAGCCCCCAGTTCGGGAGGGGGGCCTACGAGCAGTACTTC
CDR3 protein: CASSPQFGRGAYEQYF

J gene: TRBJ2-1
V gene: TRBV5-4
clone size: .
D gene: TRBD1
CDR3 DNA: TGTGCCAGCAGGAACTACCCCCGGACAGGGTTGTTCTTC
CDR3 protein: CASRNYPRTGLFF

J gene: TRBJ2-4
V gene: TRBV2
clone size: .
D gene: .
CDR3 DNA: TGTGCCAGCAGTGACAGGGGAAACATTCAGTACTTC
CDR3 protein: CASSDRGNIQYF

J gene: TRBJ2-1
V gene: TRBV5-1
clone size: .
D gene: TRBD2
CDR3 DNA: TGCGCCAGCAGCTTTGGACTAGCCGGTTTCAATGAGCAGTTCTTC
CDR3 protein: CASSFGLAGFNEQFF

J gene: TRBJ1-3
V gene: TRBV28
clone size: .
D gene: .
CDR3 DNA: TGTGCCAGCACCTTAGACACACGCTCTGGAAACACCATATATTTT
CDR3 protein: CASTLDTRSGNTIYF

J gene: TRBJ1-2
V gene: TRBV4-3
clone size: .
D gene: .
CDR3 DNA: TGCGCCAGCAGCCTACAGGGAGAAGGCCTCTATGGCTACACCTTC
CDR3 protein: CASSLQGEGLYGYTF

J gene: TRBJ2-1
V gene: TRBV12-5
clone size: .
D gene: .
CDR3 DNA: TGTGCTAGTGGTTTGGTACTGGGGGGTTACAATGAGCAGTTCTTC
CDR3 protein: CASGLVLGGYNEQFF

J gene: TRBJ2-7
V gene: TRBV7-8
clone size: once
D gene: .
CDR3 DNA: TGTGCCAGCAGCTTAACCTCCGAGCAGTACTTC
CDR3 protein: CASSLTSEQYF

J gene: TRBJ1-2
V gene: TRBV18
clone size: .
D gene: .
CDR3 DNA: TGTGCCAGCTCACCGGGACAATCCTACACCTTC
CDR3 protein: CASSPGQSYTF